This T cell receptor (beta chain) was sequenced for a study of T cell responses to AZD1222 COVID-19 vaccine (dated by TCRdb to about 2021). Regarding the research as a whole: AZD1222 recipients with second doses at about 4 weeks or about 12 weeks were pooled, because spike-specific TCR depth and breadth did not differ between schedules. Trial participants were enrolled by age into subgroups of 18-55, 56-69 and 70-plus years, and about 150, 27 and 61 TCR-sequenced participants, respectively, were included in these subgroups. TCR sequencing was performed for about 250 trial participants, of whom about 200 were given two doses of AZD1222 and some 26 were given two doses of MenACWY control vaccine. Paper-wide results and their limitations: Reportedly, close to half of the unique spike-specific TCRs recognized epitopes lying outside the regions that are mutated in the B.1.351 and B.1.1.7 variants. After two AZD1222 doses, both the breadth and the depth of spike-specific TCRs were significantly higher than at day 0 and than in MenACWY recipients. Because no samples from the day 14 peak response were available, repertoires could be characterized only after the peak T cell response. The vaccine-associated CD4 TCRs covered the entire spike protein, and the dominant responses fell in regions 160-218 and 743-854. Participants were mostly white British, with more females than males. The authors suggested clonal diversity may have been underestimated. Conclusions about previously exposed vaccinees were limited because only 5 or 6 AZD1222 recipients were SARS-CoV-2 seropositive at baseline. In the small 56-69-year group, the increase in depth fell short of significance, most likely because of low power.

The CDR3 goes from the cysteine to the phenylalanine over 14 residues. Kept here is only the CDR3 DNA, which spans 42 bases and is read in frame from base 1. CDR1 SNHLY and CDR2 FYNNEI are derived from the germline V gene. The junction carries 9 bases between V and J, which are trimmed by 3 bases and 1 base respectively. The CDR3 regions of human TCRbeta chains were analyzed by immunosequencing. In the authors' own workflow: Repertoire TCRs were checked for matches against a reference library of SARS-CoV-2-specific TCRs that had been generated using the MIRA antigen-specificity platform. Breadth meant the fraction of unique TCRs that were SARS-CoV-2-associated, whereas depth meant the fraction of total T cells that were SARS-CoV-2-associated. Using the MIRA data, each spike-specific TCR was mapped to the spike region that the TCR reacts to and placed in a CD4 or CD8 class. Log10-transformed breadth and depth values were compared by one-way ANOVA with Sidak's multiple comparisons tests. TCRdb took this table from immuneACCESS and kept in-frame rearrangements with V and J called. Such tables lack part of the clones; where checked against another copy, unresolved V genes explain under half of the gap, and the rest is unexplained. V, J and clone size reflect that table, while D and trimming were determined from the DNA. For this sample the table gives tens of thousands of clones, of which under 90% were detected only once. The top ten hold 9.5% to 13% of the sample.

With regard to this clone: Its antigen remains undetermined. There are no base qualities to consult, and no much larger clone falls within one base.

The meaning of the sample's time point label: baseline before first vaccination. Samples from vaccinated people were obtained from the UK trials COV001 and COV002, which included a single-blind randomized controlled phase 2/3 trial of AZD1222 (ChAdOx1 nCoV-19) in healthy adults. Trial participant PBMC samples were collected at day 0 and day 28 after the second dose for TCRbeta chain sequencing. Specimen: peripheral blood, collected on day 0 of AZD1222 vaccination. The rearrangement combines TRBV2 with TRBJ2-5, with the identity of the D gene unclear. The clonotype comes from an adult in good health. The nucleotide sequence reads as follows: TGTGCCAGCAGTGAGATCTCCCGCCAAGAGACCCAGTACTTC. It specifies CASSEISRQETQYF.